This T cell receptor beta chain is from a study of response to subunit inactivated influenza vaccine (dated by TCRdb to the late 2010s). Study-wide context: The study used deep quantitative T cell receptor repertoire profiling to track responses to a trivalent subunit inactivated influenza vaccine. General study outcomes and caveats: It was suggested by the authors that each seasonal influenza vaccination may recruit only a limited number of new T cells.

This clonotype was detected ten times or more. The target of this receptor is not known. No per-base quality is available; no much larger clone lies one base away. Preparation of the library involved RT-PCR. Sequencing relied on an Illumina HiSeq 2500. TCRdb passed the public sequencing reads through fastp at Q25 and MiXCR, retaining productive beta sequences. Rows with a matching CDR3 protein are joined into one entry that keeps the most common DNA and genes. In all, the sample holds more than 200,000 distinct CDR3 sequences, and 9.5% to 15% of those were seen once. In total, the top ten clones hold approximately 8.4% of the sample. V was cut back by 4 bases and J by 5 bases, leaving a gap of 20 bases between them. Including the terminal cysteine and phenylalanine, the CDR3 comprises 15 residues. CDR3 DNA is the only sequence kept; it has 45 bases, read in frame from the first base. CDR1 and CDR2, looked up from the germline V gene, are SQVTM and ANQGSEA.

Sequenced material: non-naive T cells sorted from PBMCs, taken 14 to 15 days before vaccination. Explained via the paper, the cell subset or site label denotes: memory T cell fraction. This clonotype was sampled from a middle-aged man who received an inactivated influenza vaccine. Donor details come from another sample of the same person, matched by shared clones. This chain joins TRBV29-1 to TRBJ1-2; the D region possibly corresponds to TRBD1 (5 bases align). The DNA sequence is TGCAGCGTTGCTCGTGGGGGGTTTGATTGGTATGGCTACACCTTC. It translates to CSVARGGFDWYGYTF.